The 9 T cell receptor beta chains given below trace back to one sample, sequenced in a study of blood T cells in healthy people across ages. Using a J-beta primer mix together with a sample-barcoded 5' primer, a second PCR was run for roughly 6 to 12 cycles. MiXCR, run by TCRdb on the 5' RACE reads, gives a single entry per CDR3 protein. This sample has about 1.1 million distinct CDR3 sequences, with under 40% found just once. The sample was blood. The receptors were sampled from a man in his late teens or twenties in good health.

This chain joins TRBV10-3 and TRBJ2-3; TRBD1 matches 7 bases. From germline, CDR1 is ENHRY and CDR2 SYGVKD. Trimming removed 5 bases from V and 4 bases from J; junction bases left unmatched: 12. This CDR3 comprises 16 residues. The CDR3 loop reads CAISLPLTGSSDTQYF. Here the CDR3 DNA reads TGTGCCATCAGTCTGCCATTGACAGGGAGTTCAGATACGCAGTATTTT.

In this sample, this clonotype turned up a few times. The V gene is TRBV20-1, the J gene TRBJ1-1; no firm D call. Trimming cost V 6 bases and J 0 bases, with 8 bases left between them. Germline CDR1 reads DFQATT; CDR2 reads SNEGSKA (reference sequence). The CDR3 totals 12 residues. CDR3: CSAPRLNTEAFF. The CDR3 DNA reads as TGCAGTGCCCCTCGTTTGAACACTGAAGCTTTCTTT.

A few counts support this clonotype. The chain is built from TRBV30 and TRBJ2-1, with a tentative D call TRBD1 (5 bases). Germline V gene data show CDR1 as GTSNPN and CDR2 as SVGIG (reference sequence). The CDR3 runs to 16 residues. V was clipped by 0 bases and J by 6 bases, with 18 bases between them. CDR3 coding DNA: TGTGCCTGGAGTGTCTTGAGGACAAGTAGGGGCAATGAGCAGTTCTTC. The encoded protein is CAWSVLRTSRGNEQFF.

Only a few counts were recorded for this clonotype. The chain combines TRBV25-1 with TRBJ2-5; a possible D gene is TRBD2 (6 bases). This CDR3 region has 14 residues. V dropped 2 bases and J dropped 5 bases, with 12 bases sitting between them. Germline V gene data show CDR1 as MGHDK and CDR2 as SYGVNS. CDR3 sequence: CASSEKGGVETQYF. The CDR3 nucleotides read TGTGCCAGCAGTGAAAAAGGCGGGGTTGAGACCCAGTACTTC.

V usage is TRBV6-5 and J usage is TRBJ2-4, with a weak D call TRBD1 (5 bases). From germline, CDR1 is MNHEY and CDR2 SVGAGI. This CDR3 has 14 amino acids. The germline V and J ends were trimmed by 6 bases and 0 bases, with 9 bases remaining between them. The CDR3 region is CASSPDRAKNIQYF. DNA for the CDR3: TGTGCCAGCAGCCCAGACAGAGCCAAAAACATTCAGTACTTC.

This chain connects TRBV4-1 to TRBJ2-1, with a tentative D call TRBD2 (6 bases). V was trimmed by 4 bases and J by 7 bases, leaving 23 bases between them. This CDR3 spans 17 amino acids. The V gene's germline CDR1 is MGHRA and CDR2 YSYEKL. For the CDR3, the DNA is TGCGCCAGCAGCCCTAGAGCGGGCAGCCAAGATGTTAATGAGCAGTTCTTC. This translates into CASSPRAGSQDVNEQFF.

V usage is TRBV7-9 and J usage is TRBJ2-2; no firm D call. CDR1 is SEHNR and CDR2 is FQNEAQ in the germline V gene (reference sequence). This CDR3 spans 14 amino acids. The V gene lost 5 bases and the J gene lost 0 bases, with 7 bases spanning the gap. CDR3 loop: CASSSRANTGELFF. CDR3 nucleotides: TGTGCCAGCAGCAGTCGGGCGAACACCGGGGAGCTGTTTTTT.

This chain links TRBV6-5 with TRBJ1-1; a possible D gene is TRBD1 (5 bases). Trimming took 5 bases from V and 12 from J, leaving 16 bases between them. The CDR3 has 12 residues. From germline, CDR1 is MNHEY and CDR2 SVGAGI. The CDR3 sequence: CASSPEPGRPFF. The CDR3 DNA reads as TGTGCCAGCAGTCCGGAACCAGGGAGGCCTTTCTTT.

This clonotype was seen ten or more times. J is TRBJ2-5 and V is TRBV12-3 or TRBV12-4, with a tentative D call TRBD1 (5 bases). The CDR3 consists of 14 residues. Trimming stripped 5 bases from V and 1 base from J, with 11 bases between. The CDR3 sequence is CASSVSGSQETQYF. The CDR3 coding sequence is TGTGCCAGCAGTGTATCAGGGTCCCAAGAGACCCAGTACTTC.